This T cell receptor beta chain originates from a study of blood T cell repertoires in COVID-19. Methods used by the authors: Nucleated cell number was recorded as an estimate derived from reference gene primer amplification. The method was immunoSEQ multiplex PCR; TCRdb's version includes in-frame clones alone and lacks a portion of them. The V and J calls and clone size were taken over from that table, and D and trimming were inferred from the DNA. The table records fewer than 450,000 clones, about 88% of them present only once. Germline assignment: CDR1 MNHEY and CDR2 SMNVEV (reference sequence). Trimming pared 4 bases from V and 7 bases from J, leaving 14 bases between. The CDR3 is 13 amino acids.

V is TRBV27 and J is TRBJ2-7; possibly TRBD1 for D (5 bases). This sequence originates from a woman in her sixties or seventies with COVID-19, enrolled during active disease. Source material: peripheral blood. CDR3 coding DNA: TGTGCCAGCAGTTCGGTCAAGCCAGGGGAGCAGTACTTC. Translation gives CASSSVKPGEQYF.